These 15 T cell receptor beta chains were sequenced from one sample in a study of CD8+ T cells in alopecia areata. Following extraction, RNA underwent reverse transcription to cDNA, which served as the sequencing template. Some clones are missing from TCRdb's copy, which holds only in-frame ones; the method was immunoSEQ multiplex PCR. The sample has hundreds of thousands of clones, 50% to 70% seen once. Specimen: CD4+ T cells sorted from blood, collected at week 0. These receptors all come from a human donor with alopecia areata.

This chain uses TRBV6-6 with TRBJ2-1; the D gene is possibly TRBD2 (5 bases). Germline lookup yields CDR1 MNHNY and CDR2 SVGAGI (reference sequence). The CDR3 length is 13 residues. V lost 2 bases, J lost 5 bases, and 7 bases lay in between. The CDR3 DNA reads TGTGCCAGCAGTTACCTCGGGGACAATGAGCAGTTCTTC. This gives the protein CASSYLGDNEQFF.

The chain has TRBV9 and TRBJ2-1; TRBD2 matches 13 bases. The germline V gene encodes CDR1 SGDLS and CDR2 YYNGEE. CDR3 length: 19 amino acids. V gave up 3 bases and J gave up 6 bases; unmatched junction bases: 15. DNA for the CDR3: TGTGCCAGCAGCGCAAGGACTAGCGGGAGCCCCGGCCGTCGCAATGAGCAGTTCTTC. Its protein is CASSARTSGSPGRRNEQFF.

This clone was counted between two and nine times. This chain links TRBV11-2 with TRBJ2-1, with 8 nucleotides matching TRBD1. With V trimmed by 5 bases and J by 9 bases, 9 bases remained unmatched. The CDR3 has 14 amino acids. Germline CDR1 SGHAT, CDR2 FQNNGV. The CDR3 sequence is CASSPGQGFGEQFF. The CDR3 DNA reads as TGTGCCAGCAGCCCTGGACAGGGATTCGGTGAGCAGTTCTTC.

The chain is built from TRBV29-1 and TRBJ1-1, with D unclear. Trimming took 5 bases from V and 5 from J, leaving 6 bases between them. The CDR3 runs 10 residues. The germline gives CDR1 SQVTM, CDR2 ANQGSEA. DNA for the CDR3: TGCAGCGTTCTAGGTACTGAAGCTTTCTTT. It translates to CSVLGTEAFF.

V usage is TRBV30 and J usage is TRBJ2-5; D is unresolved. V lost 2 bases to trimming and J lost 5 bases, with 12 bases between them. Germline CDR1 GTSNPN, CDR2 SVGIG (reference sequence). The CDR3 runs to 13 residues. The CDR3 here is CAWSPEVGETQYF. CDR3 nucleotide sequence: TGTGCCTGGAGTCCTGAGGTTGGGGAGACCCAGTACTTC.

The chain employs TRBV5-1 and TRBJ2-7; D possibly corresponds to TRBD2 (5 bases). Trimming pared 0 bases from V and 6 bases from J, leaving 13 bases between. Germline V gene lookup returns CDR1 SGHRS and CDR2 YFSETQ. This CDR3 has 14 residues. As DNA, the CDR3 is TGCGCCAGCAGCTTGGCCGCGGGCGTACTCGAGCAGTACTTC. It codes for CASSLAAGVLEQYF.

This clone was counted between two and nine times. The chain links TRBV4-2 to TRBJ1-4; 9 bases line up with TRBD1. From germline, CDR1 is LGHNA and CDR2 YNFKEQ. V lost 0 bases, J lost 8 bases, and 4 bases stayed unmatched. This CDR3 is built from 15 residues. The CDR3 is CASSQDRQGGEKLFF. The CDR3, as DNA: TGTGCCAGCAGCCAAGATCGACAGGGGGGAGAAAAACTGTTTTTT.

V gene TRBV13 combines with J gene TRBJ1-1, with D perhaps matching TRBD1 (6 bases). CDR1 and CDR2 (germline): PRHDT, FYEKMQ (reference sequence). V lost 1 base and J 7 bases, leaving 13 bases between the germline ends. The CDR3 has 14 residues. In DNA form, the CDR3 reads TGTGCCAGCAGCTTAGTCCGACAGGCCAGTGAAGCTTTCTTT. This codes for CASSLVRQASEAFF.

The chain has TRBV14 and TRBJ2-2, with unresolved D. V lost 0 bases and J 5 bases, leaving 7 bases between the germline ends. Looked up from germline, CDR1 is SGHDN and CDR2 is FVKESK. The CDR3 length is 14 residues. The CDR3 sequence is CASSQDYNTGELFF. In DNA, the CDR3 is TGTGCCAGCAGCCAAGACTACAATACCGGGGAGCTGTTTTTT.

This chain's CDR3 is CASSYRQANTGELFF. The CDR3 DNA sequence: TGTGCCAGCAGTTACCGGCAGGCAAACACCGGGGAGCTGTTTTTT. The V and J genes are TRBV6-5 and TRBJ2-2, with D hard to call. Looked up from germline, CDR1 is MNHEY and CDR2 is SVGAGI. The CDR3 contains 15 residues. The V end lost 2 bases, the J end lost 2 bases, and 9 bases lay between the germline ends.

This chain connects TRBV5-1 to TRBJ1-5, with D unclear. The germline CDR1 and CDR2 sequences are SGHRS and YFSETQ. V was shortened by 4 bases and J by 4 bases, with 21 bases between the two germline ends. The CDR3 is 17 amino acids. Here the CDR3 reads CASSPFPAGRANQPQHF. The CDR3, as DNA: TGCGCCAGCAGCCCATTTCCGGCGGGGAGGGCAAATCAGCCCCAGCATTTT.

The V and J genes are TRBV9 and TRBJ2-7, with 8 bases matching TRBD1. Germline CDR1 reads SGDLS; CDR2 reads YYNGEE. V gave up 3 bases and J gave up 1 base; unmatched junction bases: 3. The CDR3 length is 14 residues. CDR3 in DNA: TGTGCCAGCAGCGCGACAGGGGTTTCCTACGAGCAGTACTTC. Protein product: CASSATGVSYEQYF.

The V call is TRBV5-1, the J call TRBJ2-7, with no clear D. CDR1 SGHRS and CDR2 YFSETQ come from the germline V gene. The CDR3 has 14 amino acids. V was cut by 3 bases and J by 0 bases, with 10 bases left in between. CDR3 in amino acids: CASSSTTRSYEQYF. CDR3 bases: TGCGCCAGCAGCTCCACTACCCGCTCCTACGAGCAGTACTTC.

This chain uses TRBV27 with TRBJ2-7; TRBD1 is a possible D gene (5 bases). The germline CDR1 and CDR2 sequences are MNHEY and SMNVEV (reference sequence). Trimming cost V 2 bases and J 4 bases, with 9 bases left between them. CDR3 size: 13 residues. DNA for the CDR3: TGTGCCAGCAGTTTACCAGGGCGGTACGAGCAGTACTTC. Residues: CASSLPGRYEQYF.

The chain uses TRBV5-1 and TRBJ2-1, with D perhaps being TRBD1 or TRBD2 (7 bases each). CDR3 length equals 15 residues. V gave up 0 bases and J gave up 5 bases, with 12 bases separating them. Per germline, CDR1 SGHRS and CDR2 YFSETQ. The CDR3 coding sequence is TGCGCCAGCAGCTTGGGACAGGGAGGGAACAATGAGCAGTTCTTC. Its translation is CASSLGQGGNNEQFF.